This entry lists 12 T cell receptor beta chains sequenced from one sample in a study of T cell responses to AZD1222 COVID-19 vaccine (dated by TCRdb to the early 2020s). The library was built by means of the immunoSEQ multiplex PCR assay. The table comes from immuneACCESS by way of TCRdb, which keeps in-frame sequences with V and J called. Part of the clones is missing from these tables; in studies checked, under half for an unresolved V gene and the rest for unknown reasons. This sample is represented by roughly 200,000 clones; roughly 91% of them were singletons. The ten largest account for roughly 1% of the sample. This specimen's time point label, interpreted: about 28 days (+/-7) after the second vaccine dose. The sample's treatment or condition label, in plain terms: meningococcal conjugate vaccine given as trial control. Sequencing was performed on peripheral blood, taken 28 days after the second dose of the MenACWY control vaccine. The receptors stem from an adult who received the MenACWY meningococcal vaccine as a control.

The chain is built from TRBV18 and TRBJ2-1; 11 positions agree with TRBD2. Germline trimming cut 4 bases from V and 3 bases from J; bases unmatched to any gene: 8. This CDR3 is 17 amino acids long. Germline CDR1 reads KGHSH; CDR2 reads LQKENI. CDR3 sequence (DNA): TGTGCCAGCTCACTCCGCACTAGCGGGGGTAGCTACAATGAGCAGTTCTTC. It translates to CASSLRTSGGSYNEQFF.

This clone was seen a single time. This sample includes further DNA sequences coding for the same CDR3. The chain uses TRBV12-3 or TRBV12-4 and TRBJ1-1, with a tentative D call TRBD1 (5 bases). With 5 bases removed from V and 1 base from J, the gap between germline ends came to 8 bases. The CDR3 consists of 13 residues. The CDR3 is CASSLTGNTEAFF. The DNA of the CDR3 is TGTGCCAGCAGTCTAACAGGGAACACTGAAGCTTTCTTT.

The sample holds one count of this clone. V gene TRBV12-5 combines with J gene TRBJ1-5; D unclear. V was cut by 1 base and J by 12 bases, with 10 bases left in between. CDR3 length: 12 residues. From germline, CDR1 is LGHNT and CDR2 FRNRAP. The CDR3 is CASGLESGFQHF. The CDR3 DNA is TGTGCTAGTGGTTTGGAGTCAGGTTTCCAGCATTTT.

The rearrangement links TRBV5-4 to TRBJ2-1, with 13 bases that match TRBD2. In germline, CDR1 is SGHNT, CDR2 YYREEE (reference sequence). The CDR3 totals 15 residues. J gave up 10 bases and V 3 bases, and 7 bases lay outside the gene matches. The CDR3 DNA sequence: TGTGCCAGCAGCTGGAAGACTAGCGGGGGGACCGAGCAGTTCTTC. This codes for CASSWKTSGGTEQFF.

V gene TRBV29-1 combines with J gene TRBJ2-3; TRBD2 aligns across 9 bases. Germline CDR1 SQVTM, CDR2 ANQGSEA. V gave up 6 bases and J gave up 4 bases; unmatched junction bases: 11. The CDR3 runs to 15 residues. This chain's CDR3 is CSVRGASGTSDTQYF. CDR3 coding DNA: TGCAGCGTGAGGGGGGCTAGCGGGACCTCAGATACGCAGTATTTT.

The CDR3 spells CASKNRDLEPLHF. For the CDR3, the DNA is TGTGCCAGCAAGAACAGGGATTTGGAGCCCCTCCACTTT. The chain uses TRBV6-5 and TRBJ1-6; D perhaps matches TRBD1 (6 bases). Per the germline V gene, CDR1 is MNHEY and CDR2 is SVGAGI. There are 13 residues in the CDR3. Trimming shortened V by 7 bases and J by 13 bases, and 17 bases separated the two germline ends.

V gene TRBV2 combines with J gene TRBJ2-5; weak D call: TRBD1 (5 bases). The V end was cut by 5 bases, the J end by 5 bases, with 18 bases between. Germline values: CDR1 SNHLY, CDR2 FYNNEI. The CDR3 extends over 15 amino acids. The CDR3 protein is CASSPSWGQQETQYF. In DNA form, the CDR3 reads TGTGCCAGCAGTCCTAGTTGGGGCCAGCAGGAGACCCAGTACTTC.

In regard to this clone: This sample also contains other DNA sequences that code for the same CDR3. This chain links TRBV5-1 with TRBJ1-3; D is undetermined. The germline V and J ends were trimmed by 4 bases and 1 base, with 9 bases remaining between them. The length of the CDR3 is 14 residues. The germline CDR1 and CDR2 sequences are SGHRS and YFSETQ. Here the CDR3 reads CASSPGVSGNTIYF. The CDR3 coding sequence is TGCGCCAGCAGCCCCGGAGTTTCTGGAAACACCATATATTTT.

This clone was counted a single time. The genes are TRBV2 and TRBJ1-1, with TRBD1 matching 8 bases. Germline assignment: CDR1 SNHLY and CDR2 FYNNEI. This CDR3 is 13 amino acids long. V lost 10 bases to trimming and J lost 1 base; unmatched junction nucleotides: 5. CDR3 coding DNA: TGTGCCACTAACAGGGGGGAGAACACTGAAGCTTTCTTT. Translated, it gives CATNRGENTEAFF.

V usage is TRBV6-1 and J usage is TRBJ1-5; D perhaps matches TRBD1 (5 bases). Germline V gives CDR1 MNHNS, CDR2 SASEGT. Between the trimmed V and J ends, which lost 2 bases and 0 bases, there was a span of 11 bases. This CDR3 spans 16 amino acids. The CDR3 here is CASSERGGYSNQPQHF. CDR3 nucleotide sequence: TGTGCCAGCAGTGAAAGGGGAGGCTATAGCAATCAGCCCCAGCATTTT.

J is TRBJ1-1 and V is TRBV10-3; 7 positions match TRBD1. This CDR3 is built from 15 residues. From germline, CDR1 is ENHRY and CDR2 SYGVKD. Trimming took 6 bases from V and 0 from J; bases not matched to a gene: 7. The CDR3 nucleotides are TGTGCCATCAGCCGGGACAGCTCCATGAACACTGAAGCTTTCTTT. It yields the protein CAISRDSSMNTEAFF.

The chain joins TRBV6-5 to TRBJ1-1; D is unresolved. With 5 bases removed from V and 4 bases from J, the gap between germline ends came to 17 bases. The CDR3 spans 15 residues. Germline V gene lookup returns CDR1 MNHEY and CDR2 SVGAGI. DNA for the CDR3: TGTGCCAGCAGTATCTTAGGGAGAGGAGGCACTGAAGCTTTCTTT. This sequence encodes CASSILGRGGTEAFF.